This T cell receptor (beta chain) was identified in a study of patients and donors after allogeneic stem cell transplantation. TCRdb processed the RT-PCR reads anew with MiXCR; each CDR3 protein has one entry. The sample has roughly 880,000 distinct CDR3 sequences; more than 15% are singletons. The CDR3 has 13 amino acids. V dropped 4 bases and J dropped 7 bases, with 14 bases sitting between them. The germline V gene has CDR1 SGDLS and CDR2 YYNGEE. This clonotype was obtained from a human donor who was either an allogeneic HSCT recipient or a stem cell or donor lymphocyte infusion donor (not recorded which). It is not recorded whose cells these are; they may come from a transplant donor. V and J are TRBV9 and TRBJ1-2; weak D call: TRBD1 (6 bases). Sequencing was performed on blood, either unsorted or a sorted T cell fraction (not recorded which). CDR3 loop: CASSLERGFGYTF. CDR3 nucleotides: TGTGCCAGCAGCCTAGAGAGGGGGTTTGGCTACACCTTC.